This paragraph reports one TCR beta chain. This clone's antigen is unknown. The record has no base qualities; no much larger clone is one base away. CDR1 is given as SGHDT and CDR2 as YYEEEE, both from the germline V gene. V is pared back by 4 bases and J by 0 bases, with 14 bases lying between the germline termini. Counted from cysteine to phenylalanine, this CDR3 has 15 amino acids. This entry keeps only the CDR3 DNA: 45 bases, framed from base 1. This sample was taken from a study of T cells in Graves' hyperthyroidism and ophthalmopathy (dated by TCRdb to about 2019). For the study in its entirety: Peripheral blood samples were taken at the time of initial diagnosis, prior to any treatment. The study also compared thyroid tissue and blood T-cell repertoires from about six Graves' hyperthyroidism patients. Prospective prediction of ophthalmopathy was tested in an independent validation cohort of approximately 18 hyperthyroidism patients and roughly 16 patients who later progressed to ophthalmopathy. For training and testing, the 80 to 100 patients in the discovery cohort were randomly divided in a 7:3 ratio. To identify TCR V-J signatures that set the groups apart, the researchers used a discovery cohort of 90 to 100 patients, made up of 40 to 45 with Graves' ophthalmopathy and about 55 with stable Graves' hyperthyroidism. The paper reports TCR Vbeta CDR3 sequencing of some 140 peripheral blood samples: some 41 ophthalmopathy, roughly 74 hyperthyroidism and around 17 progressor patients. Following sampling, methimazole starting at 30 mg daily was given to hyperthyroidism patients, and high-dose intravenous methylprednisolone was given to ophthalmopathy patients.

Results the study describes overall, beyond this receptor: A model built on a 13 V-J signature distinguished ophthalmopathy from stable hyperthyroidism, reaching roughly 88% sensitivity and 81.08% specificity in cross-validation and 80%/75% in testing. In validation, the model predicted progression to ophthalmopathy with 55% to 71% sensitivity and less than 75% specificity, a median of approximately 6.7 months before onset. No statistical method was used to set the sample size in advance, and investigators knew the group allocation. Most expanded thyroid clonotypes (frequency above 0.001) were also detected in blood, a finding suggesting that blood repertoires may reflect thyroid immune responses.

Graves' hyperthyroidism was defined as stable when no progression to ophthalmopathy occurred over 18 months of follow-up. Hyperthyroidism patients were aged 18 to 65 years and newly diagnosed, with disease duration of less than 2 months. Exclusion was applied to patients with uncontrolled infections, other autoimmune diseases, pregnancy or lactation. Diagnoses were established on the basis of clinical symptoms, serum thyroxine and TRAb, thyroid ultrasound, and orbital computed tomography. Ficoll-Paque density gradient centrifugation was used to isolate PBMCs from 8 to 10 ml of fresh peripheral blood. Total RNA was extracted with Trizol reagent, and quality was checked on an Agilent 2100 Bioanalyzer. The TCR beta CDR3 regions were amplified from the RNA transcripts. The TCR CDR3 was subjected to a first round of RT-PCR using the HTBI primer set and the Qiagen OneStep RT-PCR kit. Libraries were constructed in a second round of multiplex PCR, after which size selection and purification were performed. Libraries were sequenced paired-end with 100 bp reads on an Illumina HiSeq2000. Regarding the original processing steps: SOAPnuke was used to process the raw data, removing reads that contained adapters or uncalled bases, had a mean Phred below 15, or lacked an exact match to the constant primer or identifier. COPE v1.2.5 was used to merge high-quality paired reads, and clonotypes were defined as unique nucleotide sequences. Clonotypes were aligned to IMGT TRBV, TRBD and TRBJ reference segments using MiTCR v1.1. The analysis included only V-J combinations with a frequency above 0.0001, which together covered roughly 99% of the repertoires. The TCS score was defined as F50 (clonal expansion) divided by E x V (chaos), with BLOSUM62-based TCRdist calculated between CDR3 peptides within each V-J. Welch's t-statistics and random forest reduced roughly 540 V-J features to under 15, which were used in a naive Bayes classifier (R e1071). TCRdb reanalyzed the raw reads on its own, using fastp at Q25 for trimming and MiXCR for clone calling, and kept in-frame beta chains. For every CDR3 protein sequence, its rows merge into one entry that carries the most common genes and DNA. What appears here as the V and J calls and clone size reflects TCRdb's work, not the paper's. For this sample the table gives under 350,000 distinct CDR3 sequences, of which approximately 18% were detected only once. About half of the sample comes from the top ten.

Material for sequencing was blood. This clonotype originated in a woman aged 45 to 65 with Graves' hyperthyroidism. The receptor chain draws on TRBV5-6 and TRBJ2-7; D gene: possibly TRBD2, on 6 matching bases. The CDR3 region: CASSRPPTSSYEQYF. In nucleotides, the sequence is TGTGCCAGCAGCCGGCCCCCGACTAGCTCCTACGAGCAGTACTTC.